This T cell receptor (beta chain) is drawn from a study of T cell responses to AZD1222 COVID-19 vaccine. Clones were read by immunoSEQ multiplex PCR, and TCRdb kept only the in-frame ones, dropping some. Of approximately 150,000 clones listed, around 90% are singletons. On this clone: The antigen is unknown.

Second-dose timings of about 4 or about 12 weeks were pooled. Study results and caveats: Of spike-specific TCRs, nearly half reportedly target regions left unmutated in variants. Two AZD1222 administrations were followed by greater Spike-specific TCR breadth and depth. Seropositive AZD1222 recipients at baseline numbered only 6 or 7.

This sequence was found in an adult who received the AZD1222 COVID-19 vaccine. The starting material was peripheral blood, obtained 28 days after the second AZD1222 dose.

CDR3 sequence: CASSSTSGSGRGSYNEQFF. CDR3 bases: TGTGCCAGCAGCTCGACTAGCGGGAGTGGTAGAGGCTCCTACAATGAGCAGTTCTTC. The chain links TRBV4-2 to TRBJ2-1; 12 bases fit TRBD2. CDR1 LGHNA and CDR2 YNFKEQ come from the germline V gene. The CDR3 length is 19 residues. The J segment lost 0 bases and the V segment lost 5 bases, leaving 11 bases of the junction unmatched.